What follows are 4 T cell receptor beta chains derived from one specimen sequenced in a study of cytomegalovirus exposure and HLA in healthy donors. PCR amplification relied on 60 Vbeta primers (plus 13 Jbeta primers). Generated by immunoSEQ multiplex PCR, the TCRdb table keeps only in-frame clones and is missing some. The sample carries hundreds of thousands of clones, over 75% recorded once. The sequencing input was PBMCs. These receptor sequences come from a male donor in good health and CMV-seronegative.

CDR3 bases: TGTGCCAGTAGTAATGGACAGGGATCCTACGAGCAGTACTTC. It yields the protein CASSNGQGSYEQYF. The rearrangement joins TRBV19 to TRBJ2-7; the match to TRBD1 covers 8 bases. CDR1 LNHDA and CDR2 SQIVND come from the germline V gene (reference sequence). With V trimmed by 4 bases and J by 1 base, 3 bases remained unmatched. The CDR3 sequence is 14 residues long.

This sequence joins TRBV7-3 and TRBJ1-1, with 10 bases identical to TRBD1. Germline V gene sequence: CDR1 SGHTA, CDR2 FQGTGA. This CDR3 is built from 17 residues. V lost 1 base, J lost 1 base, and 6 bases stayed unmatched. The CDR3 sequence is CASSLIGTGAGNTEAFF. In DNA, the CDR3 is TGTGCCAGCAGCTTAATCGGGACAGGGGCGGGGAACACTGAAGCTTTCTTT.

The V and J genes are TRBV5-1 and TRBJ2-1; 12 bases match TRBD2. After removal of 3 bases from V and 8 bases from J, the junction contained 12 bases not matched to a gene. Germline V CDR1 and CDR2: SGHRS, YFSETQ. The CDR3 loop spans 17 amino acids. The CDR3 is CASSWISSGRVLDEQFF. The DNA for the CDR3 is TGCGCCAGCAGCTGGATTTCTAGCGGGAGGGTTCTGGATGAGCAGTTCTTC.

The rearrangement joins TRBV7-2 to TRBJ2-1; 9 bases align to TRBD2. V shed 8 bases and J 3 bases; nucleotides not matched to a gene: 8. There are 15 residues in the CDR3. CDR1 SGHTA and CDR2 FQGNSA come from the germline V gene. The CDR3 sequence: CASESSGGLYNEQFF. DNA of the CDR3: TGTGCCAGCGAGAGTAGCGGGGGCCTCTACAATGAGCAGTTCTTC.